This T cell receptor beta chain was sequenced in a study of beta chain features in type 1 diabetes. The CDR3 loop spans 17 amino acids. Trimming stripped 3 bases from V and 2 bases from J, with 18 bases between. Germline CDR1 reads SGHAT; CDR2 reads FQNNGV. Study results and caveats: Patients showed naive, central memory and Treg TCRB repertoires that appeared more similar than those of healthy donors.

The study reverse transcribed the entire isolated RNA, so it sequenced expressed TCRB transcripts. Data came from immunoSEQ multiplex PCR; TCRdb stores just in-frame clones and leaves some out. The data contain roughly 610,000 clones, 15% to 18% of them singletons. In total, each donor contributed a single heparinised blood draw that averaged roughly 110 mL. CD45RO/CCR7/CD25/CD127/CD95/CD27 sorting isolated CD4+ naive, central memory, regulatory and stem cell-like memory cells. This clone was detected only a few times. Its antigen remains unknown. The chain is built from TRBV11-2 and TRBJ2-3; a weak D match, TRBD1 (6 bases). Material for sequencing was naive CD4+ T cells from blood. The origin of this receptor is a man aged 18-30 years in good health. The CDR3: CASSFPSGVKATDTQYF. The CDR3, as DNA: TGTGCCAGCAGCTTCCCTTCAGGGGTCAAGGCCACAGATACGCAGTATTTT.